The clone carrying this T cell receptor (beta chain) showed up many times. This record belongs to a study of regulatory T cells in long-lasting Graves disease. Indicated time point: persistent/refractory GD, antithyroid drugs over 5 years with positive TRAb. Isolated PBMC RNA provided the starting material for the TCR library. The germline V gene has CDR1 SQVTM and CDR2 ANQGSEA. The CDR3 has 16 amino acids. Losses at the gene ends were 2 bases for V and 2 bases for J; bases not matched to a gene: 12. CDR3 regions were amplified by Arm-PCR using iRepertoire HTBI primers to build TCR beta libraries. TCRdb analysed the multiplex PCR reads with MiXCR anew, one entry per CDR3 protein. The repertoire holds under 450,000 distinct CDR3 sequences, approximately 23% seen once, with approximately 27% in the top ten.

The V call is TRBV29-1, the J call TRBJ2-7, with 7 bases lining up with TRBD1. This sequence originates from a woman between 35 and 50 years old with Graves disease. The specimen was peripheral blood mononuclear cells (PBMCs), collected when the disease was refractory, from a patient treated with antithyroid drugs. CDR3 sequence (DNA): TGCAGCGTTGAATTGGAGCTGACAGGGTATCCCTACGAGCAGTACTTC. This encodes CSVELELTGYPYEQYF.